The entry that follows covers one T cell receptor beta chain sequence. The data were taken from a study of cytomegalovirus exposure and HLA in healthy donors. The CDR3 has 14 amino acids. CDR1 and CDR2 from the germline V gene are SGDLS and YYNGEE. The trim removed 4 bases at V and 3 bases at J, leaving 5 bases unmatched. Healthy people donating bone marrow made up the donors. The study ran its PCR with 60 Vbeta and 13 Jbeta primers. Here immunoSEQ multiplex PCR was the method, and the copy in TCRdb shows in-frame clones only, minus some. Here the sample spans roughly 130,000 clones, approximately 79% being singletons.

Specimen: PBMCs. The clonotype originates from a man younger than 35 in good health and CMV-seropositive. The chain couples TRBV9 to TRBJ2-5, with 8 nucleotides matching TRBD1. CDR3 coding DNA: TGTGCCAGCAGCCCCAGGGGGCGCAAAGAGACCCAGTACTTC. This translates into CASSPRGRKETQYF.